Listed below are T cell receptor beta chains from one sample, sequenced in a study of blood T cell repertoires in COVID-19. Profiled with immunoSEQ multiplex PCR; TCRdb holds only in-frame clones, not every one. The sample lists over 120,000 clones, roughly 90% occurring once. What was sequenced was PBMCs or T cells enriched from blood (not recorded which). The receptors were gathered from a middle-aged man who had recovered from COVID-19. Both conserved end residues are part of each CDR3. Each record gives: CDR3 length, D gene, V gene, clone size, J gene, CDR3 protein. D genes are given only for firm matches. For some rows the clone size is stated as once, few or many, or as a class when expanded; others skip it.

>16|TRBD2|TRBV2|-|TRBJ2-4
CASLLPGLAGVNIQYF
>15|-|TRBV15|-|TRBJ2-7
CATSRELATRYEQYF
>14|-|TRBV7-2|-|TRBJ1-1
CASSPGYGYTEAFF
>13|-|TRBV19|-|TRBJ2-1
CASLSDSNNEQFF
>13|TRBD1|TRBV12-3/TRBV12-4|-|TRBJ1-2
CASSYRGNYGYTF
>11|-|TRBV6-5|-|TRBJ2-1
CASSYSSEQFF
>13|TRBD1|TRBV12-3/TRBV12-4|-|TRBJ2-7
CASSPQTGREQYF
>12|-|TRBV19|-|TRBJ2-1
CASSMRLNEQFF
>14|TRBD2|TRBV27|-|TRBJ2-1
CASSLISAGGEQFF
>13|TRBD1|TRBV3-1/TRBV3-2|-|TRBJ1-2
CASSLRTGDGYTF
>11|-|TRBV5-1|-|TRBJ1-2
CASSDSGGYTF
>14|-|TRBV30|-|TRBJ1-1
CAWNVAGGRTEAFF
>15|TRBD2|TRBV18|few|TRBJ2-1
CASSPGLAGGDEQFF
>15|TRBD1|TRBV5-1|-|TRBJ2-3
CASSWDRSFTDTQYF
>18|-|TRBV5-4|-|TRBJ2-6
CASSLYSLTGNGANVLTF
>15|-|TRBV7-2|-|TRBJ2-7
CASRLRVIETYEQYF
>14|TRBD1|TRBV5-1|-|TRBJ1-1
CASSPGQGGTEAFF
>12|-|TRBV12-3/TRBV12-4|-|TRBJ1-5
CASSPSSQPQHF
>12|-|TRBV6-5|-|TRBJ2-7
CASMGRGYEQYF
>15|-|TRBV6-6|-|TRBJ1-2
CASSYRPPAVYGYTF
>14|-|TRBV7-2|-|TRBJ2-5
CASSLMLVRETQYF
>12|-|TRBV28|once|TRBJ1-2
CASSQQDYGYTF
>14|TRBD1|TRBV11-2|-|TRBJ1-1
CASSKGQGVVSAFF
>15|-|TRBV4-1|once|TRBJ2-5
CASSQQDTYQETQYF
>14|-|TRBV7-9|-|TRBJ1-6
CASSRQSTSSPLHF
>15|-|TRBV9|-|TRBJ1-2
CASTKRGRTNYGYTF
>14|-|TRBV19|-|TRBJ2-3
CASSLGDTPDTQYF
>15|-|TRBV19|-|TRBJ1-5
CASHLTGHGNQPQHF
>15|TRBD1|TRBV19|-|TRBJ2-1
CASSDGQGWGNEQFF
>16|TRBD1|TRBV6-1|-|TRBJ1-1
CASSEWLGGMNTEAFF
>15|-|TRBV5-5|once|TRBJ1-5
CASSLGWRDNQPQHF
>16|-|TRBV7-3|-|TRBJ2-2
CASSLFGQGITGELFF
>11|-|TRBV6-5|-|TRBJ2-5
CASGPWETQYF
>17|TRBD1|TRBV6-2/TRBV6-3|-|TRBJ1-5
CASSYSSGQGKGQPQHF
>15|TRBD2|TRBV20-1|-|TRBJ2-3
CSASPDSGGTDTQYF
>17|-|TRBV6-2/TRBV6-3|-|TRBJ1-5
CASSYPRAPGSNQPQHF
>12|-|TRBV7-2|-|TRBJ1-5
CASSPSNQPQHF
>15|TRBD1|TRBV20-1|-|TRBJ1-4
CSASAQTGGNEKLFF
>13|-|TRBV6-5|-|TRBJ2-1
CASSRAWGDEQFF
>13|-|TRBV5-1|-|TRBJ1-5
CASSAYSNQPQHF
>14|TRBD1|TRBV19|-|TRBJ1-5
CASGDRGRNQPQHF
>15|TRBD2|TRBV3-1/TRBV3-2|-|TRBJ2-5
CASSRTSGGQETQYF
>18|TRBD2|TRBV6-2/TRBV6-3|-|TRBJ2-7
CASSPMTSGRVRAYEQYF
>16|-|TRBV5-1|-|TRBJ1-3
CASSLEGGFVGNTIYF
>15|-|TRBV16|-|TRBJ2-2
CASSQTGENTGELFF
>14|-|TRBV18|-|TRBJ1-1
CASSPLSGNTEAFF
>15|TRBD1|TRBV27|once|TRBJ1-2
CASSPTGTGLYGYTF
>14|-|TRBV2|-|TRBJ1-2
CASYFVTANYGYTF
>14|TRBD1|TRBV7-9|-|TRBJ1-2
CASSFPGGPSGYTF
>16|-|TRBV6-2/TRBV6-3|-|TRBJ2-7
CASSYLKTSHRYEQYF
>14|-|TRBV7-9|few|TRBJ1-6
CASSLVQGNSPLHF
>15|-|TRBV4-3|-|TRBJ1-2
CASSPTMGGEGGYTF
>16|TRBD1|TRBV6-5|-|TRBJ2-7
CASSSRPGTGSLGQYF
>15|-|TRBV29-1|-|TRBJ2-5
CSVEGQGGFQETQYF
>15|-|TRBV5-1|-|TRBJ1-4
CASSLWTASDEKLFF
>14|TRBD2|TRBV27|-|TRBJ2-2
CASNLAGGPGELFF
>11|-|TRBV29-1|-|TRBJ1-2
CSVVAKGGYTF
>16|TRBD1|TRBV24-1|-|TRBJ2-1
CATSDQGARTYNEQFF